Listed here are 5 T cell receptor beta chains from one sample, sequenced in a study of T cell responses to AZD1222 COVID-19 vaccine. Produced via immunoSEQ multiplex PCR; TCRdb's table is partial and in-frame only. The table shows about 110,000 clones, with about nine tenths occurring only once. The material sequenced was peripheral blood, taken on day 0 of AZD1222 vaccination. These receptors were taken from an adult in good health.

The rearrangement uses TRBV7-3 and TRBJ2-7, with TRBD1 matching over 11 bases. Unmatched junction bases numbered 8, after V lost 6 bases and J lost 7 bases. The germline CDR1 and CDR2 sequences are SGHTA and FQGTGA. The CDR3 runs to 14 residues. The CDR3 DNA is TGTGCCAGCAGTCGGACAGGGGGCGCGGGAGAGCAGTACTTC. This encodes CASSRTGGAGEQYF. The whole variable domain, remainder taken from reference TRBV7-3 and TRBJ2-7, is GAGVSQTPSNKVTEKGKYVELRCDPISGHTALYWYRQSLGQGPEFLIYFQGTGAADDSGLPNDRFFAVRPEGSVSTLKIQRTERGDSAVYLCASSRTGGAGEQYFGPGTRLTVT.

V and J are TRBV6-4 and TRBJ2-2; 8 nucleotides agree with TRBD2. The V gene's germline CDR1 is MRHNA and CDR2 SNTAGT. This CDR3 contains 14 residues. After removal of 5 bases from V and 6 bases from J, the junction contained 5 bases not matched to a gene. The CDR3 region is CASSPGGLSGELFF. CDR3 DNA: TGTGCCAGCAGTCCGGGGGGGCTGTCCGGGGAGCTGTTTTTT.

This chain joins TRBV10-3 and TRBJ1-5, with TRBD1 matching 8 bases. Per the germline V gene, CDR1 is ENHRY and CDR2 is SYGVKD. The ends lost 6 bases at V and 7 bases at J; junction bases unmatched: 5. This CDR3 spans 13 amino acids. Here the CDR3 DNA reads TGTGCCATCAGGCCCGACAGGGGACAGCCCCAGCATTTT. Its protein is CAIRPDRGQPQHF.

The CDR3 sequence is CAWSSLGASGAFF. CDR3 sequence (DNA): TGTGCCTGGAGTTCCCTGGGGGCCTCCGGAGCTTTCTTT. The chain recombines TRBV30 with TRBJ1-1; D perhaps matches TRBD1 (6 bases). The germline V gene encodes CDR1 GTSNPN and CDR2 SVGIG (reference sequence). This CDR3 comprises 13 residues. V was shortened by 2 bases and J by 10 bases, with 17 bases between the two germline ends.

This chain links TRBV7-9 with TRBJ1-1; no reliable D call. The CDR3 has 14 amino acids. V dropped 11 bases and J dropped 6 bases, with 22 bases sitting between them. CDR1 and CDR2 from the germline V gene are SEHNR and FQNEAQ (reference sequence). The DNA for the CDR3 is TGTGCCGGCGAGGCAGGACGGCTCAACGCTGAAGCTTTCTTT. The encoded protein is CAGEAGRLNAEAFF.